This entry describes one T cell receptor beta chain. No cognate antigen has been identified for it. No base quality values were provided; no much bigger clone lies one nucleotide off. TCRbeta CDR3 regions were amplified from genomic DNA using the immunoSEQ Assay, a bias-controlled multiplex PCR. From the authors' description of their analysis: The number of nucleated cells in each sample was estimated from the amplification of reference gene primers within the assay. Sequence reads were collapsed and filtered to measure the absolute abundance of every unique TCRbeta CDR3 rearrangement. For each sample, productive Simpson clonality was calculated as the square root of Simpson's diversity index over productive rearrangements. In TCRdb, the immuneACCESS table is reduced to in-frame sequences with V and J assigned. These tables do not hold every clone; where another copy was compared, an unresolved V gene accounts for under half, and the others remain unexplained. Clone size and V and J calls were adopted from that table, with D and trimming inferred from the DNA. This sample lists a few hundred thousand clones; around nine tenths were detected once. Roughly 1.2% of the sample lies in the top ten.

Trimming accounts for 0 bases at V and 3 bases at J, while the number of junction bases matched to no gene is 3. The CDR3 covers 16 residues, taking in both the cysteine and the phenylalanine. The only DNA kept is the CDR3, 48 bases in frame from the first base. The germline V gene encodes CDR1 KGHSH and CDR2 LQKENI. These data belong to a study of blood T cell repertoires in COVID-19 (TCRdb year 2020). For the wider study: Samples from collaborators originated in the United States, Italy and Spain and spanned both the acute and convalescent phases of COVID-19. The material from the prospective study consisted of cDNA or gDNA derived from T cells, B-cell-depleted T cells, or PBMCs. Deeply sampled blood TCRbeta repertoires from subjects exposed to, actively infected with, or recovered from COVID-19 were included in the dataset. A freely available public database, intended as a resource for researchers studying the immune response to SARS-CoV-2, is where the repertoires were released. Samples came from the ongoing ImmuneRACE study (first 160 participants) plus 1,254 subjects from 6 global collaborators. A de-identified subject ID, COVID-19 status, age in years and sex were almost always included in the sample metadata. Where available, HLA class I and class II types were taken from metadata supplied by the sample provider and were not determined by assay-based typing.

In the prospective study, participants were roughly 18 to 95 years old, resided in about two dozen geographic areas of the United States, and were enrolled through a virtual design. In the prospective study, participants were assigned to cohorts based on the clinical history participants reported in a screening survey and a study questionnaire. Recovered participants in ImmuneRACE Cohort 3 were defined as having two consecutive negative NP/OP PCR tests, clearance from a healthcare professional, or resolution of symptoms. In the prospective study, mobile phlebotomists collected whole blood, serum and a nasopharyngeal or oropharyngeal swab from each participant. Over a roughly two-month period, participants in the prospective study had the option of providing additional blood draws and questionnaires. Before DNA extraction, blood samples from the prospective study were shipped at room temperature or frozen.

Broad study findings and their caveats: The amount of clinical and demographic metadata varied by source and participant and was provided uncurated.

This receptor was obtained from a woman in her late teens or twenties who had recovered from COVID-19. The rearranged segments are TRBV18 and TRBJ2-1, with 9 bases in between that match TRBD2. Sequencing input: PBMCs or T cells enriched from blood (not recorded which). The CDR3 has the sequence CASSPPGLAVYNEQFF. The sequence in DNA is TGTGCCAGCTCACCACCGGGACTAGCTGTCTACAATGAGCAGTTCTTC.